This T cell receptor beta chain was documented in a study of blood T cell repertoires in COVID-19. About the study: PBMCs, B-cell-depleted T cells, or T cells were the source of the cDNA or gDNA that made up the material.

The V and J ends lost 5 bases and 1 base, in that order; junction bases with no gene match: 0. Germline V lookup: CDR1 LNHDA, CDR2 SQIVND (reference sequence). The CDR3 is 14 residues long. The protocol was immunoSEQ multiplex PCR, while the TCRdb copy is restricted to in-frame clones and leaves out a portion. The sample has almost 80,000 clones; approximately 90% are singletons. This TCR derives from a woman over 75 with acute or convalescent COVID-19. The rearrangement uses TRBV19 and TRBJ2-2; 8 positions agree with TRBD1. Material for sequencing was peripheral blood. Here the CDR3 DNA reads TGTGCCAGTAGTGGACAGGGGAACACCGGGGAGCTGTTTTTT. Translating gives CASSGQGNTGELFF.